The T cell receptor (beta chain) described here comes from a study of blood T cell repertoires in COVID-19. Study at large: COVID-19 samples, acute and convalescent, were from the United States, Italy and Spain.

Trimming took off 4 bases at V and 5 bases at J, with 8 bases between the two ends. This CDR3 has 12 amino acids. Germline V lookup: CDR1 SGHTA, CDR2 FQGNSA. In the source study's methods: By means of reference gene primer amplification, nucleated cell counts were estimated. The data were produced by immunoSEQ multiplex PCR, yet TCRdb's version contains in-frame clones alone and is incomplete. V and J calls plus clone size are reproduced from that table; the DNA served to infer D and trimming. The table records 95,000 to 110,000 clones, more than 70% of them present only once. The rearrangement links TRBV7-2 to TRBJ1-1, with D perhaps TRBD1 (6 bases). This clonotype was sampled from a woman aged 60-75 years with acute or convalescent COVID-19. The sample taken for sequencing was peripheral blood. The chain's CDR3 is CASSSTGTEAFF. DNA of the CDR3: TGTGCCAGCAGCTCGACAGGTACTGAAGCTTTCTTT.